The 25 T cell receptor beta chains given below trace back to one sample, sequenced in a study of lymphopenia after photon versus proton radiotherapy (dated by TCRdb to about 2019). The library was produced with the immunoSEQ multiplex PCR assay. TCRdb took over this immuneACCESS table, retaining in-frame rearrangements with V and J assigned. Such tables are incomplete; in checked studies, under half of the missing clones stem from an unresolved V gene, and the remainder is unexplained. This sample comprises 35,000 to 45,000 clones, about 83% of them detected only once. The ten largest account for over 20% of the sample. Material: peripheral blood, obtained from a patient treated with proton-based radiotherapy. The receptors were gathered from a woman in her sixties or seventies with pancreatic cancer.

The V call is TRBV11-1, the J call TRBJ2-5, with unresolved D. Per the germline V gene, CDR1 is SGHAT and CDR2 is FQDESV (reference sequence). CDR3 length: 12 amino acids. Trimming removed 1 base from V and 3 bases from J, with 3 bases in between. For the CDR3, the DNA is TGTGCCAGCAGCTTAGGTGAAGAGACCCAGTACTTC. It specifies CASSLGEETQYF.

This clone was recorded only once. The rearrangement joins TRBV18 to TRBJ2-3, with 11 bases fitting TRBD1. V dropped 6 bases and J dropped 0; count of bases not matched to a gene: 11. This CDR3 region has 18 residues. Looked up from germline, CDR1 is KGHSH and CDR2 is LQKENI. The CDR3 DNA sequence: TGTGCCAGCTCCCTAAGGACAGGGGGCGATTCTAGCACAGATACGCAGTATTTT. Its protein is CASSLRTGGDSSTDTQYF.

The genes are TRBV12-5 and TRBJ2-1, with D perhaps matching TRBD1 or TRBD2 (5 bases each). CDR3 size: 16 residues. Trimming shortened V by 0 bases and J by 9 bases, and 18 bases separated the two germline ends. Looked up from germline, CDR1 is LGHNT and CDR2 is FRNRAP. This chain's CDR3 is CASGLVIGTQAGEQFF. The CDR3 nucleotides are TGTGCTAGTGGTTTGGTAATAGGGACCCAGGCCGGTGAGCAGTTCTTC.

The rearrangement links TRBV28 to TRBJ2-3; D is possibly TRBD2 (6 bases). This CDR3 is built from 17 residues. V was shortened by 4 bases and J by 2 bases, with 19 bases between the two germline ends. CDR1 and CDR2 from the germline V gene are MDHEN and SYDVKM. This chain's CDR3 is CASSSGGIPVNTDTQYF. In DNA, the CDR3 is TGTGCCAGCAGTTCGGGCGGGATACCTGTCAACACAGATACGCAGTATTTT.

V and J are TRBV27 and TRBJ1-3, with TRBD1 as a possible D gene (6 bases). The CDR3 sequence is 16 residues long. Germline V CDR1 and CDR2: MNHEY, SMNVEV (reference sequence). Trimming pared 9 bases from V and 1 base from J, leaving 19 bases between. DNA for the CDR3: TGTGCCAGTTCTACCCGGGGGGGCAGTTCTGGAAACACCATATATTTT. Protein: CASSTRGGSSGNTIYF.

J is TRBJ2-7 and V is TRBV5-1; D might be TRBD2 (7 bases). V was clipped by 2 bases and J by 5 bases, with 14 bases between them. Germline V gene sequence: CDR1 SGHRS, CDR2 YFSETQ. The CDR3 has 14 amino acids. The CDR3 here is CASSLVGGENEQYF. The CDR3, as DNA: TGCGCCAGCAGCTTAGTAGGGGGGGAGAACGAGCAGTACTTC.

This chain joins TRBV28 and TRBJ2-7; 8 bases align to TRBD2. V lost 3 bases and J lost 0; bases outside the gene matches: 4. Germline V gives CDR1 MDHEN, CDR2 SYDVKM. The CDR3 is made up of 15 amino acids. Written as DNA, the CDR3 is TGTGCCAGCAGTTTGAGCGGGAGCCACTCCTACGAGCAGTACTTC. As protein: CASSLSGSHSYEQYF.

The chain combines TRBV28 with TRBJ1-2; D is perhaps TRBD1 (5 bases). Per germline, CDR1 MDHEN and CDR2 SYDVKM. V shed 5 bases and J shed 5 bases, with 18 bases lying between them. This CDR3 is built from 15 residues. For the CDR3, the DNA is TGTGCCAGCAGTCCCGAAGAAACAGGTGATTATGGCTACACCTTC. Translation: CASSPEETGDYGYTF.

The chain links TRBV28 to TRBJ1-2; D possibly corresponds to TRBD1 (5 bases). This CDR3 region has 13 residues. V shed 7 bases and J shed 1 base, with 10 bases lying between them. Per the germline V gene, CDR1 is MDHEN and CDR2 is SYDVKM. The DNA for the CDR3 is TGTGCCAGCAACCTAGGGGTTAACTATGGCTACACCTTC. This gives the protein CASNLGVNYGYTF.

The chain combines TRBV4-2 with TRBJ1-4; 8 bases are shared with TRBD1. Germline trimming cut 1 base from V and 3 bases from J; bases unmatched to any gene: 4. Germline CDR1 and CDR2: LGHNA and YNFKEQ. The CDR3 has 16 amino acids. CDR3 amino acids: CASSQGHRGANEKLFF. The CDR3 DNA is TGTGCCAGCAGCCAAGGGCACAGGGGGGCTAATGAAAAACTGTTTTTT.

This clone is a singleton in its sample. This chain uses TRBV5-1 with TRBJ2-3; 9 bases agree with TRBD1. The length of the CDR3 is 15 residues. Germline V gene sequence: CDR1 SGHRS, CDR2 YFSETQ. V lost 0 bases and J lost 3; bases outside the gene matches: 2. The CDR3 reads CASSLVGQGTDTQYF. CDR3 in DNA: TGCGCCAGCAGCTTGGTTGGACAGGGGACAGATACGCAGTATTTT.

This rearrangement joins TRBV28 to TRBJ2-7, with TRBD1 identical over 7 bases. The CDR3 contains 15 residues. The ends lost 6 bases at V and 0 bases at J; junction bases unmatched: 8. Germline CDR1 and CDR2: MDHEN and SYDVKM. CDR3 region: CASREETGSSYEQYF. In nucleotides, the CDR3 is TGTGCCAGCAGGGAGGAGACAGGGAGCTCCTACGAGCAGTACTTC.

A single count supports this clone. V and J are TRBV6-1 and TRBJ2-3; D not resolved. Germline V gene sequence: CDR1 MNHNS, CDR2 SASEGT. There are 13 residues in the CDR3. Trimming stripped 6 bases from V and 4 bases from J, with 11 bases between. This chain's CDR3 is CASRTLGSDTQYF. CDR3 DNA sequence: TGTGCCAGCAGGACCCTGGGGTCAGATACGCAGTATTTT.

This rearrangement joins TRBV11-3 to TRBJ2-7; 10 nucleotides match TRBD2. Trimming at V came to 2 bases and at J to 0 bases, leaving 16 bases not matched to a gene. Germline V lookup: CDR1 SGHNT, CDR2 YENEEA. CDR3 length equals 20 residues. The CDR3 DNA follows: TGTGCCAGCAGCTTACCCCTCGGGTCGGGGACTAGCGCCGTCTCCTACGAGCAGTACTTC. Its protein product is CASSLPLGSGTSAVSYEQYF.

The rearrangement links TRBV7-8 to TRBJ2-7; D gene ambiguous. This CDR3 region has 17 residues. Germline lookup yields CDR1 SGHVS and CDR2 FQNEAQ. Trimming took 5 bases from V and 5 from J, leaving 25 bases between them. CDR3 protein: CASSQAIVLGPSHEQYF. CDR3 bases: TGTGCCAGCAGCCAAGCTATCGTGTTGGGTCCCAGCCACGAGCAGTACTTC. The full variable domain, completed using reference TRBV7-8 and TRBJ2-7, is GAGVSQSPRYKVAKRGQDVALRCDPISGHVSLFWYQQALGQGPEFLTYFQNEAQLDKSGLPSDRFFAERPEGSVSTLKIQRTQQEDSAVYLCASSQAIVLGPSHEQYFGPGTRLTVT.

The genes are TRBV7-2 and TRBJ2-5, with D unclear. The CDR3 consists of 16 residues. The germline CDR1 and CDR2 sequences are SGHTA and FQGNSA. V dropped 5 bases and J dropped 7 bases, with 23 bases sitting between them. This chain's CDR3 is CASSLWTGRSPGTQYF. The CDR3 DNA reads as TGTGCCAGCAGCCTTTGGACGGGTCGTTCCCCAGGGACCCAGTACTTC.

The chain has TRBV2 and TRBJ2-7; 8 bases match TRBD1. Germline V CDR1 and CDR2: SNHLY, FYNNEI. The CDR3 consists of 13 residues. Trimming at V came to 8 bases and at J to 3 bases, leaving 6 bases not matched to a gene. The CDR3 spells CASRDRTFYEQYF. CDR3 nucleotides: TGTGCCAGCCGGGACAGGACTTTCTACGAGCAGTACTTC. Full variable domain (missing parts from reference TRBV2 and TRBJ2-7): EPEVTQTPSHQVTQMGQEVILRCVPISNHLYFYWYRQILGQKVEFLVSFYNNEISEKSEIFDDQFSVERPDGSNFTLKIRSTKLEDSAMYFCASRDRTFYEQYFGPGTRLTVT.

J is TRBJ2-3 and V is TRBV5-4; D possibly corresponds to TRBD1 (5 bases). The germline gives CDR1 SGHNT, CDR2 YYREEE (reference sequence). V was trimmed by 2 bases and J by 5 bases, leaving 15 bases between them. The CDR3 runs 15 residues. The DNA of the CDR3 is TGTGCCAGCAGCTTCGGGCGTAGGGGATTAGATACGCAGTATTTT. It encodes CASSFGRRGLDTQYF.

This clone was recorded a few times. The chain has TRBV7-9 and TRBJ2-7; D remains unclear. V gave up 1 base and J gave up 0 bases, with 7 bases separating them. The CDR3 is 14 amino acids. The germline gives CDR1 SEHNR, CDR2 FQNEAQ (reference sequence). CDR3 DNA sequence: TGTGCCAGCAGCTTAGGATACACCTCCTACGAGCAGTACTTC. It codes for CASSLGYTSYEQYF. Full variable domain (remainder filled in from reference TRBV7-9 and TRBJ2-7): DTGVSQNPRHKITKRGQNVTFRCDPISEHNRLYWYRQTLGQGPEFLTYFQNEAQLEKSRLLSDRFSAERPKGSFSTLEIQRTEQGDSAMYLCASSLGYTSYEQYFGPGTRLTVT.

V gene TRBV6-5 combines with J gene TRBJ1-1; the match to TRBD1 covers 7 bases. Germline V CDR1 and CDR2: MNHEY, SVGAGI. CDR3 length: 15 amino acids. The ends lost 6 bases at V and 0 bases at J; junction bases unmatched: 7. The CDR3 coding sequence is TGTGCCAGCAGGCCGACAGGGATCATGAACACTGAAGCTTTCTTT. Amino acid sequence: CASRPTGIMNTEAFF.

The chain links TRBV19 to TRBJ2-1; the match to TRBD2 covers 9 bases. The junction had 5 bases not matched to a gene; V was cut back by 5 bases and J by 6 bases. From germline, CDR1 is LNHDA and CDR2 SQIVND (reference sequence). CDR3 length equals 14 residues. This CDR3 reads CASSPRSGSNEQFF. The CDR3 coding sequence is TGTGCCAGTAGTCCCCGTAGCGGGAGCAATGAGCAGTTCTTC.

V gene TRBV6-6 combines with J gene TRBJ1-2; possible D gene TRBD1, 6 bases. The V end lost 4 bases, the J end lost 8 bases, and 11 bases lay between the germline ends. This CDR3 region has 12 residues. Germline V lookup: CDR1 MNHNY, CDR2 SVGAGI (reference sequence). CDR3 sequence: CASSSSGVGYTF. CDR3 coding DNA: TGTGCCAGCAGTTCGTCAGGGGTCGGCTACACCTTC.

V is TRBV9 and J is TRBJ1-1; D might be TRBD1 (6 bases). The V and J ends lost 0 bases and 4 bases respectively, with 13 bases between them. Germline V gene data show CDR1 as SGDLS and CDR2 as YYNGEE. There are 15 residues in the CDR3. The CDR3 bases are TGTGCCAGCAGCGTAGAGGGGGGGCTGGTCACTGAAGCTTTCTTT. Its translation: CASSVEGGLVTEAFF. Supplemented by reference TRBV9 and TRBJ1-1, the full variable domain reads DSGVTQTPKHLITATGQRVTLRCSPRSGDLSVYWYQQSLDQGLQFLIQYYNGEERAKGNILERFSAQQFPDLHSELNLSSLELGDSALYFCASSVEGGLVTEAFFGQGTRLTVV.

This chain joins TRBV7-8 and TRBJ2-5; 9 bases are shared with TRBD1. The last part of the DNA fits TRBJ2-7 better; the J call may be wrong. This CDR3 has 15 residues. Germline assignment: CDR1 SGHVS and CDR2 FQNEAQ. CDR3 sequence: CASSRSGTGRSEQYF. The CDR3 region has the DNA TGTGCCAGCAGCCGATCCGGGACAGGGCGCAGCGAGCAGTACTTC.

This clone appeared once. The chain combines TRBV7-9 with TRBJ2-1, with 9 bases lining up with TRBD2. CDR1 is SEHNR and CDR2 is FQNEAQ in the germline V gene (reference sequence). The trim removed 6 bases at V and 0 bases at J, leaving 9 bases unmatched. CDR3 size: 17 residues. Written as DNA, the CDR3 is TGTGCCAGCAGGACTCTAGCGGGGTCCGTCTCCTACAATGAGCAGTTCTTC. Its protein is CASRTLAGSVSYNEQFF.